A single sample is the source of the 24 T cell receptor beta chains below, sequenced in a study of cytomegalovirus exposure and HLA in healthy donors. The PCR contained 60 Vbeta and 13 Jbeta primers. Method: immunoSEQ multiplex PCR; TCRdb's copy keeps in-frame clones and lacks some. The sample has 65,000 to 85,000 clones, about 78% seen once. Specimen: PBMCs. Receptor source: a woman aged 40 to 49 in good health and CMV-seropositive.

CDR3 DNA sequence: TGTGCCAGCGGTGGAAGTTGGGGGGATAAGGAGACCCAGTACTTC. Its protein product is CASGGSWGDKETQYF. The chain has TRBV6-5 and TRBJ2-5; tentative D call: TRBD2 (6 bases). The germline V and J ends were trimmed by 8 bases and 5 bases, with 21 bases remaining between them. Germline-derived CDR1 and CDR2 are MNHEY and SVGAGI. CDR3 size: 15 residues.

The chain recombines TRBV2 with TRBJ2-5; TRBD1 aligns across 9 bases. This CDR3 has 15 amino acids. The germline CDR1 and CDR2 sequences are SNHLY and FYNNEI. The J segment lost 5 bases and the V segment lost 5 bases, leaving 9 bases of the junction unmatched. The CDR3 spells CASSTNRGPKETQYF. The CDR3 nucleotides are TGTGCCAGCAGTACAAACAGGGGGCCGAAGGAGACCCAGTACTTC.

V and J are TRBV6-1 and TRBJ1-2; D gene ambiguous. The CDR3 consists of 12 residues. Germline CDR1 MNHNS, CDR2 SASEGT. V lost 2 bases, J lost 4 bases, and 5 bases lay in between. In nucleotides, the CDR3 is TGTGCCAGCAGTGAACGGGGCTATGGCTACACCTTC. Protein product: CASSERGYGYTF.

The J gene is TRBJ2-7, the V gene TRBV5-5; the D gene is possibly TRBD1 (7 bases). This CDR3 region has 14 residues. The germline V gene has CDR1 SGHKS and CDR2 YYEKEE (reference sequence). Deletions cut 4 bases from V and 1 base from J, with 12 bases between. CDR3 loop: CASSPTGTSYEQYF. The CDR3 nucleotides are TGTGCCAGCAGCCCGACAGGGACTTCCTACGAGCAGTACTTC.

This chain links TRBV5-1 with TRBJ2-7; TRBD2 matches 14 bases. The CDR3 covers 15 residues. Trimming removed 4 bases from V and 7 bases from J; junction bases left unmatched: 7. The germline V gene has CDR1 SGHRS and CDR2 YFSETQ. This chain's CDR3 is CASSVKGLAGEEQYF. CDR3 bases: TGCGCCAGCAGCGTCAAGGGACTAGCGGGGGAAGAGCAGTACTTC.

This clone has more than one count but fewer than ten. The CDR3 loop reads CASSLQGPSNQPQHF. The CDR3 region has the DNA TGTGCCAGCAGCCTGCAGGGTCCCAGCAATCAGCCCCAGCATTTT. The chain combines TRBV5-4 with TRBJ1-5, with D possibly TRBD1 on 5 matching bases. Germline-derived CDR1 and CDR2 are SGHNT and YYREEE (reference sequence). The CDR3 is 15 amino acids. Trimming took 4 bases from V and 1 from J, leaving 12 bases between them. Using reference TRBV5-4 and TRBJ1-5 for the parts outside the CDR3, the full variable domain is ETGVTQSPTHLIKTRGQQVTLRCSSQSGHNTVSWYQQALGQGPQFIFQYYREEENGRGNFPPRFSGLQFPNYSSELNVNALELDDSALYLCASSLQGPSNQPQHFGDGTRLSIL.

This chain connects TRBV19 to TRBJ2-1; 11 bases fit TRBD1. The CDR3 is made up of 16 amino acids. Looked up from germline, CDR1 is LNHDA and CDR2 is SQIVND (reference sequence). The V segment lost 5 bases and the J segment 7 bases; nucleotides outside the gene matches: 10. This CDR3 reads CASSGHGQGARNEQFF. The CDR3 nucleotides read TGTGCCAGTAGTGGCCACGGACAGGGGGCGCGAAATGAGCAGTTCTTC.

The chain employs TRBV30 and TRBJ2-7; maybe TRBD1 (6 bases). The V and J ends lost 3 bases and 2 bases respectively, with 11 bases between them. Germline-derived CDR1 and CDR2 are GTSNPN and SVGIG (reference sequence). CDR3 length equals 13 residues. CDR3 sequence: CAWRPRGPYEQYF. The CDR3 nucleotides read TGTGCCTGGAGACCCAGGGGCCCCTACGAGCAGTACTTC.

On this clone itself: This same CDR3 is encoded by further DNA sequences in the sample. The CDR3 is CASSYGPTGGNSPLHF. The CDR3 nucleotides read TGTGCCAGCAGTTACGGGCCCACAGGGGGTAATTCACCCCTCCACTTT. The J gene is TRBJ1-6, the V gene TRBV6-5, with 8 bases lining up with TRBD1. CDR1 and CDR2 (germline): MNHEY, SVGAGI. The CDR3 extends over 16 amino acids. V lost 2 bases to trimming and J lost 6 bases; unmatched junction nucleotides: 6.

The chain couples TRBV10-3 to TRBJ2-5; D call uncertain. The CDR3 length is 13 residues. Trimming cost V 4 bases and J 1 base, with 7 bases left between them. The germline V gene has CDR1 ENHRY and CDR2 SYGVKD. CDR3 bases: TGTGCCATCAGTGCGGCGGCCCAAGAGACCCAGTACTTC. Its translation: CAISAAAQETQYF.

The rearrangement links TRBV25-1 to TRBJ2-5; D is undetermined. Germline lookup yields CDR1 MGHDK and CDR2 SYGVNS. The CDR3 is 15 amino acids. The ends were cut back, 1 base at V and 1 base at J, with 10 bases in the middle. The CDR3 coding sequence is TGTGCCAGCAGTGAATTTGCCCGAGCCCAAGAGACCCAGTACTTC. This codes for CASSEFARAQETQYF.

The chain links TRBV7-8 to TRBJ2-3; possibly TRBD2 for D (5 bases). Trimming stripped 5 bases from V and 5 bases from J, with 20 bases between. CDR1 is SGHVS and CDR2 is FQNEAQ in the germline V gene. The CDR3 has 16 amino acids. The CDR3 nucleotides read TGTGCCAGCAGCCCCAAGCGGCCAGCTTCGGGAGATACGCAGTATTTT. Translated, it gives CASSPKRPASGDTQYF.

The gene calls are TRBV29-1 and TRBJ2-7; 8 nucleotides match TRBD1. Germline V gene sequence: CDR1 SQVTM, CDR2 ANQGSEA. With V trimmed by 7 bases and J by 4 bases, 6 bases remained unmatched. The CDR3 has 12 amino acids. The CDR3, as DNA: TGCAGCGGCGGACGGACAGGGTACGAGCAGTACTTC. It translates to CSGGRTGYEQYF.

V is TRBV15 and J is TRBJ1-2, with 7 bases identical to TRBD1. The J segment lost 2 bases and the V segment lost 3 bases, leaving 6 bases of the junction unmatched. CDR3 length equals 15 residues. In germline, CDR1 is LNHNV, CDR2 YYDKDF (reference sequence). The CDR3 spells CATSSNRGVNYGYTF. The CDR3 DNA reads TGTGCCACCAGCAGTAACAGGGGAGTCAACTATGGCTACACCTTC.

This chain links TRBV5-5 with TRBJ1-4, with D perhaps TRBD1 (6 bases). The V gene's germline CDR1 is SGHKS and CDR2 YYEKEE (reference sequence). CDR3 length: 16 amino acids. V lost 2 bases and J lost 2, with 13 bases in between. CDR3 region: CASSFIGGSTNEKLFF. CDR3 in DNA: TGTGCCAGCAGCTTTATTGGGGGCTCGACTAATGAAAAACTGTTTTTT. Drawing the rest from reference TRBV5-5 and TRBJ1-4, the complete variable domain is DAGVTQSPTHLIKTRGQQVTLRCSPISGHKSVSWYQQVLGQGPQFIFQYYEKEERGRGNFPDRFSARQFPNYSSELNVNALLLGDSALYLCASSFIGGSTNEKLFFGSGTQLSVL.

The chain links TRBV19 to TRBJ2-2; D remains ambiguous. The CDR3 contains 14 residues. Trimming removed 3 bases from V and 4 bases from J, with 9 bases in between. Germline V lookup: CDR1 LNHDA, CDR2 SQIVND (reference sequence). DNA for the CDR3: TGTGCCAGTAGTATCGAAGGAGTCACCGGGGAGCTGTTTTTT. Protein: CASSIEGVTGELFF.

The chain links TRBV11-2 to TRBJ2-1, with D maybe TRBD2 (6 bases). Trimming took 5 bases from V and 8 from J, leaving 16 bases between them. The CDR3 loop spans 14 amino acids. Germline CDR1 reads SGHAT; CDR2 reads FQNNGV. This CDR3 is CASSQRVNAHEQFF. The DNA for the CDR3 is TGTGCCAGCAGCCAGCGGGTGAACGCGCATGAGCAGTTCTTC. The full variable domain, with the rest looked up from reference TRBV11-2 and TRBJ2-1, is EAGVAQSPRYKIIEKRQSVAFWCNPISGHATLYWYQQILGQGPKLLIQFQNNGVVDDSQLPKDRFSAERLKGVDSTLKIQPAKLEDSAVYLCASSQRVNAHEQFFGPGTRLTVL.

The rearrangement joins TRBV30 to TRBJ1-5; D is perhaps TRBD1 (5 bases). V dropped 5 bases and J dropped 2 bases, with 10 bases sitting between them. CDR1 and CDR2 from the germline V gene are GTSNPN and SVGIG (reference sequence). The CDR3 is 13 residues long. CDR3 sequence: CAWEQDGNQPQHF. Here the CDR3 DNA reads TGTGCCTGGGAACAGGATGGCAATCAGCCCCAGCATTTT.

J is TRBJ1-5 and V is TRBV27, with D perhaps TRBD1 (5 bases). This CDR3 is built from 12 residues. Germline V CDR1 and CDR2: MNHEY, SMNVEV (reference sequence). The V end lost 3 bases, the J end lost 9 bases, and 9 bases lay between the germline ends. This CDR3 is CASSFRGGPQHF. In DNA form, the CDR3 reads TGTGCCAGCAGTTTCCGGGGGGGGCCCCAGCATTTT.

This chain joins TRBV27 and TRBJ2-3; D gene ambiguous. Germline-derived CDR1 and CDR2 are MNHEY and SMNVEV (reference sequence). CDR3 length: 12 amino acids. With 6 bases removed from V and 0 bases from J, the gap between germline ends came to 4 bases. CDR3 sequence reads: CASRTSTDTQYF. CDR3 bases: TGTGCCAGCAGAACTAGCACAGATACGCAGTATTTT.

The chain employs TRBV4-2 and TRBJ1-5; D is perhaps TRBD1 (5 bases). The CDR3 extends over 16 amino acids. In germline, CDR1 is LGHNA, CDR2 YNFKEQ. V shed 0 bases and J shed 5 bases, with 14 bases lying between them. CDR3 nucleotides: TGTGCCAGCAGCCAAGAGGCCAGGGCCGGTGATCAGCCCCAGCATTTT. This codes for CASSQEARAGDQPQHF.

The chain has TRBV5-4 and TRBJ1-1; 7 nucleotides align to TRBD1. In germline, CDR1 is SGHNT, CDR2 YYREEE (reference sequence). With V trimmed by 6 bases and J by 0 bases, 8 bases remained unmatched. This CDR3 contains 15 residues. CDR3 nucleotide sequence: TGTGCCAGCACCCTTAACAGGGGAATGAACACTGAAGCTTTCTTT. It codes for CASTLNRGMNTEAFF.

V gene TRBV4-1 combines with J gene TRBJ1-4; 9 bases match TRBD1. Germline CDR1 MGHRA, CDR2 YSYEKL. CDR3 length: 15 amino acids. V shed 2 bases, J shed 7 bases, and the junction held 5 bases outside the gene matches. CDR3 sequence: CASSQNRGPAEKLFF. The CDR3 region has the DNA TGCGCCAGCAGCCAAAACAGGGGGCCCGCTGAAAAACTGTTTTTT.

V and J are TRBV7-2 and TRBJ2-7; 9 bases agree with TRBD1. CDR3 size: 13 residues. Germline V gene data show CDR1 as SGHTA and CDR2 as FQGNSA. V was pared by 7 bases and J by 3 bases, with 4 bases of the junction left unmatched. The chain's CDR3 is CASIQDRGYEQYF. The CDR3 DNA reads as TGTGCCAGCATCCAGGACAGGGGCTACGAGCAGTACTTC.